The clone carrying this TCR beta chain turned up a few times. The target antigen is unknown. This sample is part of a study of T-cell memory formation after mild COVID-19. The wider study: Largely donor-specific TCR clusters were found. Study-wide findings and caveats: Mainly in CM and EM were contracting CD4+ clones; CD8+ were in EMRA. Pre-infection memory contained some responding clones, which suggested that cross-reactive memory had joined.

After 5'RACE with constant-segment primers, TCR alpha and TCR beta cDNA libraries carrying sample barcodes and UMIs were obtained. TCRdb reprocessed the 5' RACE reads via MiXCR and lists one record per CDR3 protein. This sample has hundreds of thousands of distinct CDR3 sequences, with roughly 20% found just once. The CDR3 is 13 residues long. CDR1 and CDR2 (germline): PRHDT, FYEKMQ (reference sequence). Trimming stripped 5 bases from V and 5 bases from J, with 12 bases between. Sequencing was done on a sample of PBMCs or a T cell subset sorted from them (not recorded which). The chain links TRBV13 to TRBJ2-5; D may be TRBD2 (6 bases). The origin of this receptor is an adult woman who had mild COVID-19 (a few samples of this study predate the infection). Cell type and time point are not known. DNA of the CDR3: TGTGCCAGCAGCCCGTGGGGGAGGGAGACCCAGTACTTC. It codes for CASSPWGRETQYF.